This TCR beta chain came from a study of cytotoxic CD8 clonotypes in ibrutinib-treated CLL. Whole-study context: The group held 11 relapsed/refractory and around 14 treatment-naive patients, with some 17 IGHV unmutated. Study results and caveats: Baseline clonality exceeded age-matched healthy donors and tracked circulating CD8+ T-cell counts. The study found clonality rose at ibrutinib response, then fell toward baseline at progression.

A word on this clone: Its antigen is unknown.

V lost 11 bases, J lost 0 bases, and 17 bases lay in between. This CDR3 is built from 15 residues. The germline CDR1 and CDR2 sequences are MNHNS and SASEGT. Depths of 1 in 200,000 to 1 in 1 million T cells were the sequencing target. The repertoire was sequenced with immunoSEQ multiplex PCR; TCRdb's copy has only in-frame clones and lacks some. The table lists some 130,000 clones, 80% to 90% of them singletons. The sequenced sample was PBMCs, obtained after 24 months of ibrutinib treatment. The chain has TRBV6-1 and TRBJ1-3, with a tentative D call TRBD1 (5 bases). This clonotype was obtained from a human donor with chronic lymphocytic leukemia. CDR3 sequence (DNA): TGTGCCGGGAGGGACGGCCGAAGCTCTGGAAACACCATATATTTT. Protein product: CAGRDGRSSGNTIYF.